This TCR beta chain appears in the sequencing data of a study of T cells in tuberculosis. Study-level background: This South African cohort compared adolescents with or without latent tuberculosis against adults with active tuberculosis. Regarding the study as a whole: Smaller alpha distances in active tuberculosis partly reflected shorter CDR3-alpha lengths. Smaller distances to GMM-specific TCRs suggested their expansion in active tuberculosis.

The table came from immunoSEQ multiplex PCR; TCRdb's copy has only in-frame clones and leaves some out. The table includes tens of thousands of clones, approximately 90% detected once. V shed 1 base, J shed 4 bases, and the junction held 4 bases outside the gene matches. Germline assignment: CDR1 MGHRA and CDR2 YSYEKL. The CDR3 runs to 15 residues. Worth noting for this clone: What it binds is unknown.

On average about 100,000 T cells per donor were immunosequenced. The V and J genes are TRBV4-1 and TRBJ1-2; 9 positions agree with TRBD1. The TCR comes from a donor aged 10-29 years with latent tuberculosis or without tuberculosis infection. Some clones in this sample may be carry-over from other donors' samples. Sequencing input: PBMCs. The CDR3 DNA is TGCGCCAGCAGCCAAGGACAGGGGGGTGGCTATGGCTACACCTTC. It translates to CASSQGQGGGYGYTF.